This T cell receptor (beta chain) was documented in a study of T cell responses to AZD1222 COVID-19 vaccine. Study results and caveats: There were repertoire samples only from the period after the peak T cell response. There were vaccine-associated CD4 TCRs across spike, dominant at 160-218 and 743-854. There were mostly white British donors and more females than males, and clonal diversity was possibly underestimated. With two AZD1222 doses given, Spike-specific TCR breadth and depth both rose.

In the case of this clone: What it binds is unknown. The same CDR3 also results from other DNA sequences found in this sample.

CDR1 is SQVTM and CDR2 is ANQGSEA in the germline V gene. The CDR3 spans 12 residues. Trimming left V 3 bases short and J 5 bases short, with 10 bases between. Profiling relied on immunoSEQ multiplex PCR, and the TCRdb table lists in-frame clones only, not all of them. Found here are about 130,000 clones, 89% of them singletons; the top ten hold around 5.9%. This clonotype originated in an adult in good health. This chain links TRBV29-1 with TRBJ1-1, with D possibly TRBD1 on 6 matching bases. Material: peripheral blood, obtained on day 0 of AZD1222 vaccination. The CDR3 nucleotides are TGCAGCGTTGAGAGGGGGAGAACTGAAGCTTTCTTT. Protein product: CSVERGRTEAFF.